These 8 T cell receptor beta chains were all obtained from the same sample, sequenced in a study of blood T cell repertoires in COVID-19. The method was immunoSEQ multiplex PCR; TCRdb's version includes in-frame clones alone and lacks a portion of them. This table has 90,000 to 150,000 clones, over 75% appearing once. The sequenced sample was peripheral blood. The receptors come from a man aged 70 or older with active or convalescent COVID-19.

This clone appeared a few times. The J gene is TRBJ1-4, the V gene TRBV7-2; no definite D call. The CDR3 is 15 amino acids. Germline CDR1 reads SGHTA; CDR2 reads FQGNSA. V was cut by 1 base and J by 1 base, with 7 bases left in between. For the CDR3, the DNA is TGTGCCAGCAGCTTAGAAGCTGGAACTAATGAAAAACTGTTTTTT. It codes for CASSLEAGTNEKLFF.

This clone has a count of ten or more. At the DNA level, this CDR3 is encoded by other sequences in the same sample as well. The chain employs TRBV5-4 and TRBJ2-1, with 14 bases aligning to TRBD2. After removal of 4 bases from V and 8 bases from J, the junction contained 8 bases not matched to a gene. The CDR3 loop spans 16 amino acids. Germline CDR1 is SGHNT and CDR2 is YYREEE (reference sequence). CDR3 region: CASSPGTSGRGHEQFF. CDR3 nucleotides: TGTGCCAGCAGCCCCGGGACTAGCGGGAGAGGTCATGAGCAGTTCTTC.

This clone was counted a few times. This chain uses TRBV24-1 with TRBJ2-3, with 8 nucleotides matching TRBD1. CDR3 size: 14 residues. Germline CDR1 is KGHDR and CDR2 is SFDVKD. V gave up 6 bases and J gave up 5 bases; unmatched junction bases: 6. DNA for the CDR3: TGTGCCACCAGTTTGACAGGGGCGGAAGATACGCAGTATTTT. It specifies CATSLTGAEDTQYF.

J is TRBJ1-1 and V is TRBV12-2; the table's D gene call, TRBD1, was not cross checked with the DNA. TRBV12-2 is noted as a pseudogene. This CDR3 spans 15 amino acids. The CDR3, as DNA: TGTGCAAGTCGCGCCCATTTGACAGGGAAAACTGAAGCTTTCTTT. This encodes CASRAHLTGKTEAFF.

The chain combines TRBV7-6 with TRBJ2-5; unclear D gene. CDR3 length: 15 residues. V lost 8 bases and J 2 bases, leaving 18 bases between the germline ends. Germline CDR1 SGHVS, CDR2 FNYEAQ. CDR3 protein: CASHPIANSQETQYF. The CDR3 nucleotides read TGTGCCAGCCACCCAATTGCTAATAGTCAAGAGACCCAGTACTTC.

The gene calls are TRBV27 and TRBJ2-1; the match to TRBD1 covers 9 bases. This CDR3 is built from 18 residues. Germline assignment: CDR1 MNHEY and CDR2 SMNVEV (reference sequence). V dropped 3 bases and J dropped 4; count of bases not matched to a gene: 13. In nucleotides, the CDR3 is TGTGCCAGCAGTTTGGTTTCTCTGGGGACAGGGCCTTACAATGAGCAGTTCTTC. Amino acids: CASSLVSLGTGPYNEQFF.

This sequence joins TRBV2 and TRBJ2-2, with 11 bases lining up with TRBD1. The CDR3 is 15 amino acids. V shed 4 bases, J shed 6 bases, and the junction held 4 bases outside the gene matches. Looked up from germline, CDR1 is SNHLY and CDR2 is FYNNEI. The CDR3 loop reads CASSAGTGGPGELFF. CDR3 coding DNA: TGTGCCAGCAGTGCCGGGACAGGGGGGCCCGGGGAGCTGTTTTTT.

This clone was detected only a few times. The V call is TRBV6-5, the J call TRBJ1-2, with 8 bases identical to TRBD1. J was trimmed by 6 bases and V by 6 bases; bases with no gene match: 6. The CDR3 loop spans 13 amino acids. Germline values: CDR1 MNHEY, CDR2 SVGAGI. CDR3 amino acids: CASRPDRENGYTF. The CDR3 region has the DNA TGTGCCAGCAGGCCGGACAGGGAGAATGGCTACACCTTC.